This is a list of T cell receptor beta chains from one sample in a study of blood T cell repertoires in COVID-19. Clones were sequenced by immunoSEQ multiplex PCR, and TCRdb holds only the in-frame ones, with some missing. The sample records about 330,000 clones, about 89% being singletons. The sample comprised PBMCs or T cells enriched from blood (not recorded which). These receptors were collected from a woman in her 30s who had recovered from COVID-19. CDR3s include the opening cysteine and the closing phenylalanine or tryptophan. Each record gives: D gene, J gene, clone size, V gene, CDR3 protein, CDR3 DNA. D genes are given only for firm matches. Size tells how often a clone was seen (once, few, many) or the class of an expanded clone, and some rows leave it out.

NA	TRBJ2-3	NA	TRBV19	CASSTARDTYTDTQYF	TGTGCCAGTAGTACAGCTCGGGACACCTACACAGATACGCAGTATTTT
NA	TRBJ1-1	NA	TRBV28	CASSPQSTGNTEAFF	TGTGCCAGCAGCCCCCAATCAACAGGGAACACTGAAGCTTTCTTT
NA	TRBJ1-5	NA	TRBV6-1	CASSVPGHLLNQPQHF	TGTGCCAGCAGTGTACCGGGACACCTACTAAATCAGCCCCAGCATTTT
NA	TRBJ1-4	once	TRBV5-6	CASSLAGRVRANEKLFF	TGTGCCAGCAGCTTGGCCGGGCGGGTGAGGGCTAATGAAAAACTGTTTTTT
TRBD1	TRBJ1-2	NA	TRBV3-1/TRBV3-2	CASSQAGTGNGYTF	TGTGCCAGCAGCCAGGCCGGGACAGGTAACGGCTACACCTTC
TRBD1	TRBJ1-2	NA	TRBV4-3	CASSQDGTGSNYGYTF	TGCGCCAGCAGCCAAGACGGGACAGGCTCTAACTATGGCTACACCTTC
NA	TRBJ1-3	NA	TRBV9	CASSTLTPLGGNTIYF	TGTGCCAGCAGCACCTTAACACCTCTCGGGGGAAACACCATATATTTT
TRBD1	TRBJ1-2	NA	TRBV7-8	CASSHGQGGGYGYTF	TGTGCCAGCAGCCACGGACAGGGAGGAGGCTATGGCTACACCTTC
TRBD1	TRBJ1-5	NA	TRBV2	CASTPLRGQGSQPQHF	TGTGCCAGCACCCCTTTGAGGGGACAGGGTAGTCAGCCCCAGCATTTT
NA	TRBJ1-2	NA	TRBV5-1	CASSAVEGGTYGYTF	TGCGCCAGCAGCGCCGTGGAAGGGGGAACCTATGGCTACACCTTC
NA	TRBJ1-5	NA	TRBV11-2	CASENWSNQPQHF	TGTGCCAGCGAAAACTGGAGCAATCAGCCCCAGCATTTT
TRBD2	TRBJ2-5	NA	TRBV19	CASSSGTSGNQETQYF	TGTGCCAGTAGCTCGGGGACTAGCGGAAACCAAGAGACCCAGTACTTC
TRBD1	TRBJ1-6	NA	TRBV5-1	CASSLATGQGNPLHF	TGCGCCAGCAGCTTGGCCACGGGACAGGGGAATCCCCTCCACTTT
NA	TRBJ2-1	once	TRBV7-3	CASSLRERSGQQFF	TGTGCCAGCAGCTTACGAGAGAGGTCCGGCCAGCAGTTCTTC
NA	TRBJ2-7	NA	TRBV4-2	CASSQGLGGEQYF	TGTGCCAGCAGCCAAGGGCTGGGGGGCGAGCAGTACTTC
NA	TRBJ1-2	NA	TRBV3-1/TRBV3-2	CASSPHRDIWYGYTF	TGTGCCAGCAGCCCCCACAGGGACATATGGTATGGCTACACCTTC
NA	TRBJ1-1	NA	TRBV6-5	CASSSKDRGIAEAFF	TGTGCCAGCAGCTCTAAGGACCGGGGGATTGCTGAAGCTTTCTTT
NA	TRBJ2-7	NA	TRBV27	CASSLSGPGEWDEQYF	TGTGCCAGCAGTTTATCGGGGCCAGGGGAGTGGGACGAGCAGTACTTC
TRBD2	TRBJ2-1	NA	TRBV7-2	CASSLGLAAYNEQFF	TGTGCCAGCAGCTTAGGGCTAGCGGCTTACAATGAGCAGTTCTTC
NA	TRBJ2-7	NA	TRBV19	CASSMPGRGLEQYF	TGTGCCAGTAGTATGCCGGGGCGGGGGCTCGAGCAGTACTTC
TRBD1	TRBJ2-7	NA	TRBV18	CASSPTGAEQYF	TGTGCCAGCTCCCCGACAGGGGCCGAGCAGTACTTC
TRBD1	TRBJ2-1	NA	TRBV10-3	CAIGRLEQGGNNEQFF	TGTGCCATCGGCCGATTGGAACAGGGGGGAAACAATGAGCAGTTCTTC
NA	TRBJ1-2	NA	TRBV14	CASSQEQQNYGYTF	TGTGCCAGCAGCCAAGAACAGCAGAACTATGGCTACACCTTC